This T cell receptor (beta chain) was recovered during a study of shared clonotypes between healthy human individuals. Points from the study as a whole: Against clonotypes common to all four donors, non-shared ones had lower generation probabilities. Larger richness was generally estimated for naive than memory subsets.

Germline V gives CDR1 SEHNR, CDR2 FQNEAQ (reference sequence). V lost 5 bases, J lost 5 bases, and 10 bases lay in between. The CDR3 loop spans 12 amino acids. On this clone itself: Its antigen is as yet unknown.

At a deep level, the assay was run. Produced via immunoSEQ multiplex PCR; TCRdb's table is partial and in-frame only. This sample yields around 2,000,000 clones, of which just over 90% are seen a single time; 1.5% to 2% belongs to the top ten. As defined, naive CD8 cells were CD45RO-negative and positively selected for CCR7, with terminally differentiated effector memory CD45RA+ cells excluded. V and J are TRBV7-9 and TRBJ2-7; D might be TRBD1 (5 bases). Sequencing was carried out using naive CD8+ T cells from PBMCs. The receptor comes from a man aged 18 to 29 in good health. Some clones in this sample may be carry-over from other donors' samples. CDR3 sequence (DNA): TGTGCCAGCAGCCTTAGGGGCCACGAGCAGTACTTC. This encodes CASSLRGHEQYF.